One sample yielded the 20 T cell receptor beta chains listed below, sequenced in a study of early T cells in non-severe SARS-CoV-2 infection. In TCRdb, the 5' RACE reads were re-called with MiXCR into one record per CDR3 protein. Here the sample spans under 95,000 distinct CDR3 sequences, approximately 12% being singletons. The material sequenced was whole blood. Receptors were obtained from an adult who was a healthcare worker with PCR-confirmed SARS-CoV-2 infection or an uninfected control (not recorded which).

This clonotype was detected many times. V gene TRBV5-1 combines with J gene TRBJ2-1; D remains ambiguous. This CDR3 region has 16 residues. Germline V lookup: CDR1 SGHRS, CDR2 YFSETQ. The V and J ends lost 3 bases and 0 bases respectively, with 13 bases between them. The CDR3 spells CASSSVPSPSYNEQFF. Here the CDR3 DNA reads TGCGCCAGCAGCTCAGTGCCCTCCCCCTCCTACAATGAGCAGTTCTTC.

The genes are TRBV28 and TRBJ2-7; 7 bases align to TRBD2. The CDR3 extends over 15 amino acids. CDR1 and CDR2 (germline): MDHEN, SYDVKM. V was pared by 5 bases and J by 0 bases, with 7 bases of the junction left unmatched. The CDR3 DNA is TGTGCCAGCAGTGGGGGGGATGCGGTCTCCTACGAGCAGTACTTC. Protein sequence: CASSGGDAVSYEQYF.

The chain couples TRBV28 to TRBJ2-1; a possible D gene is TRBD2 (6 bases). This CDR3 has 17 amino acids. V lost 4 bases and J lost 6, with 22 bases in between. CDR1 is MDHEN and CDR2 is SYDVKM in the germline V gene. DNA of the CDR3: TGTGCCAGCAGTTCCATTCTAACTCTGAGAGCGGGCAATGAGCAGTTCTTC. Translated: CASSSILTLRAGNEQFF.

This chain uses TRBV5-4 with TRBJ2-1, with D possibly being TRBD2 (7 bases). From germline, CDR1 is SGHNT and CDR2 YYREEE (reference sequence). The CDR3 is 15 amino acids. V lost 2 bases and J lost 9, with 18 bases in between. CDR3 protein: CASSFLERGGGEQFF. The CDR3 coding sequence is TGTGCCAGCAGCTTTCTGGAGCGGGGAGGGGGTGAGCAGTTCTTC.

With respect to this clonotype: A much bigger clone sits one base away, suggesting this may be a read error. The V gene is TRBV5-1, the J gene TRBJ1-1, with a weak D call TRBD1 (5 bases). Trimming removed 7 bases at V and 3 bases at J, with 16 bases between. Germline V gene data show CDR1 as SGHRS and CDR2 as YFSETQ. The CDR3 consists of 14 residues. The CDR3 nucleotides are TGCGCCAGCTGCAGGAATCTAGGGGACACTGAAGCTTTCTTT. As protein: CASCRNLGDTEAFF.

V is TRBV28 and J is TRBJ2-5; TRBD2 agrees at 7 bases. Germline lookup yields CDR1 MDHEN and CDR2 SYDVKM. V shed 6 bases, J shed 7 bases, and the junction held 8 bases outside the gene matches. This CDR3 has 13 residues. The CDR3 loop reads CASRIAGGGTQYF. The CDR3 coding sequence is TGTGCCAGCAGGATAGCGGGCGGGGGGACCCAGTACTTC.

The V call is TRBV9, the J call TRBJ1-3; D uncertain. Per the germline V gene, CDR1 is SGDLS and CDR2 is YYNGEE. The CDR3 is 14 residues long. Trimming took off 4 bases at V and 4 bases at J, with 12 bases between the two ends. The CDR3 nucleotides are TGTGCCAGCAGCCTTACAGTTGCCGGAAACACCATATATTTT. As protein: CASSLTVAGNTIYF.

V gene TRBV29-1 combines with J gene TRBJ2-1; D ambiguous. Trimming took 3 bases from V and 5 from J, leaving 5 bases between them. The CDR3 covers 11 residues. Germline V CDR1 and CDR2: SQVTM, ANQGSEA. CDR3: CSVEGNNEQFF. The CDR3 bases are TGCAGCGTTGAGGGAAACAATGAGCAGTTCTTC.

The J gene is TRBJ2-2, the V gene TRBV3-1; D uncertain. The CDR3 consists of 14 residues. Germline CDR1 and CDR2: LGHDT and YNNKEL (reference sequence). Trimming stripped 3 bases from V and 4 bases from J, with 9 bases between. The CDR3 region is CASSQGWATGELFF. The CDR3 DNA reads as TGTGCCAGCAGCCAGGGTTGGGCCACCGGGGAGCTGTTTTTT.

The table lists this clonotype with a few counts. The chain employs TRBV7-9 and TRBJ1-1; D unresolved. V lost 5 bases and J lost 2, with 9 bases in between. Germline loops: CDR1 SEHNR, CDR2 FQNEAQ (reference sequence). CDR3 length equals 13 residues. CDR3 sequence (DNA): TGTGCCAGCAGCGTAACAGCTAACACTGAAGCTTTCTTT. It is translated as CASSVTANTEAFF.

This clonotype was seen at least ten times. The chain combines TRBV5-5 with TRBJ2-7, with D unresolved. The CDR3 is 14 residues long. CDR1 and CDR2 (germline): SGHKS, YYEKEE (reference sequence). V shed 0 bases and J shed 0 bases, with 7 bases lying between them. The CDR3 DNA reads as TGTGCCAGCAGCTTGGGCCTGGGCTCCTACGAGCAGTACTTC. This sequence encodes CASSLGLGSYEQYF.

Only a few counts were recorded for this clonotype. This chain connects TRBV27 to TRBJ2-5; 8 nucleotides agree with TRBD2. The CDR3 runs 15 residues. The ends lost 5 bases at V and 9 bases at J; junction bases unmatched: 14. The germline gives CDR1 MNHEY, CDR2 SMNVEV (reference sequence). CDR3 in amino acids: CASSPSTGGSRAQYF. The CDR3 DNA sequence: TGTGCCAGCAGTCCCTCAACGGGAGGGTCGCGAGCCCAGTACTTC.

This clonotype has more than one count but fewer than ten. The V gene is TRBV29-1, the J gene TRBJ1-1, with D possibly matching TRBD1 (5 bases). The CDR3 covers 12 residues. Germline CDR1 SQVTM, CDR2 ANQGSEA. V was cut by 3 bases and J by 8 bases, with 13 bases left in between. CDR3 nucleotides: TGCAGCGTTGATCCGGGGGTCGCAGAAGCTTTCTTT. This translates into CSVDPGVAEAFF.

The chain carries TRBV6-5 and TRBJ2-1; the D gene is possibly TRBD2 (5 bases). CDR3 length: 21 residues. The germline V and J ends were trimmed by 5 bases and 0 bases, with 29 bases remaining between them. Germline CDR1 MNHEY, CDR2 SVGAGI. The DNA of the CDR3 is TGTGCCAGCAGTCTTCTAGAACGGTTTACCCCGTTGGGGAGCTCCTACAATGAGCAGTTCTTC. Its protein product is CASSLLERFTPLGSSYNEQFF.

The sample holds many counts of this clonotype. The V and J genes are TRBV7-8 and TRBJ2-7; D gene ambiguous. Trimming took 6 bases from V and 2 from J, leaving 11 bases between them. This CDR3 spans 13 amino acids. Germline CDR1 reads SGHVS; CDR2 reads FQNEAQ. Here the CDR3 reads CASSGQATYEQYF. The DNA for the CDR3 is TGTGCCAGCAGTGGGCAGGCAACCTACGAGCAGTACTTC.

This clonotype was observed a handful of times. This sequence joins TRBV7-3 and TRBJ2-1, with D unresolved. CDR1 and CDR2 (germline): SGHTA, FQGTGA. This CDR3 comprises 12 residues. V was pared by 4 bases and J by 5 bases, with 6 bases between. The CDR3 DNA sequence: TGTGCCAGCAGCTCCGTCGACAATGAGCAGTTCTTC. Translated, it gives CASSSVDNEQFF. Drawing the rest from reference TRBV7-3 and TRBJ2-1, the complete variable domain is GAGVSQTPSNKVTEKGKYVELRCDPISGHTALYWYRQSLGQGPEFLIYFQGTGAADDSGLPNDRFFAVRPEGSVSTLKIQRTERGDSAVYLCASSSVDNEQFFGPGTRLTVL.

This clonotype came up many times. The chain uses TRBV27 and TRBJ2-7; D possibly corresponds to TRBD1 (5 bases). V dropped 7 bases and J dropped 0 bases, with 7 bases sitting between them. Germline V lookup: CDR1 MNHEY, CDR2 SMNVEV (reference sequence). This CDR3 is 12 amino acids long. The chain's CDR3 is CASKGDSYEQYF. CDR3 sequence (DNA): TGTGCCAGCAAAGGGGACTCCTACGAGCAGTACTTC.

The chain recombines TRBV29-1 with TRBJ2-5; D uncertain. Germline V gives CDR1 SQVTM, CDR2 ANQGSEA. CDR3 length: 13 residues. V was trimmed by 4 bases and J by 5 bases, leaving 14 bases between them. This CDR3 reads CSVAGSVRETQYF. CDR3 nucleotide sequence: TGCAGCGTTGCAGGAAGCGTGAGGGAGACCCAGTACTTC.

This clonotype was seen many times. The J gene is TRBJ2-2, the V gene TRBV12-3 or TRBV12-4; D is possibly TRBD2 (5 bases). This CDR3 has 15 amino acids. The germline V and J ends were trimmed by 4 bases and 1 base, with 10 bases remaining between them. The CDR3 DNA follows: TGTGCCAGCAGTTATGCGGGCAGGAACACCGGGGAGCTGTTTTTT. Amino acid sequence: CASSYAGRNTGELFF.

This clonotype was seen ten or more times. The chain has TRBV7-9 and TRBJ1-6; D might be TRBD1 (5 bases). Germline CDR1 SEHNR, CDR2 FQNEAQ (reference sequence). V was clipped by 2 bases and J by 3 bases, with 11 bases between them. The CDR3 contains 16 residues. The CDR3 DNA sequence: TGTGCCAGCAGCTTAATGACAGTGAACTATAATTCACCCCTCCACTTT. Translated, it gives CASSLMTVNYNSPLHF.